These T cell receptor beta chains were read from a single sample in a study of cytomegalovirus exposure and HLA in healthy donors. TCRdb's table, derived via immunoSEQ multiplex PCR, lists solely in-frame clones and lacks some. Of a few hundred thousand clones in the sample, around nine tenths were seen once. Source material: PBMCs. The source of these receptors is a woman between 18 and 29 years old in good health and CMV-seronegative. The CDR3 runs from the conserved cysteine through the conserved F or W. Fields, in order: D gene, clone size, V gene, CDR3 length, J gene, CDR3 DNA, CDR3 protein. The D gene is left open where the match is weak. Size is stated for part of the rows, as once, few or many counts, or as a class when the clone is expanded.

>-|-|TRBV10-2|14|TRBJ1-2
TGCGCCAGCAGCCTTGTAAGGGGGAACGATGGCTACACCTTC
CASSLVRGNDGYTF
>TRBD2|-|TRBV9|15|TRBJ2-7
TGTGCCAGCAGCAGATCGGGCGGGAGGACCTACGAGCAGTACTTC
CASSRSGGRTYEQYF
>TRBD1|-|TRBV7-9|15|TRBJ2-7
TGTGCCAGCAGGAGACCCGGGACAGGGTCTTACGAGCAGTACTTC
CASRRPGTGSYEQYF
>-|-|TRBV18|15|TRBJ2-7
TGTGCCAGCTCACCATCGGTTTCCTCAACCTACGAGCAGTACTTC
CASSPSVSSTYEQYF
>TRBD2|-|TRBV28|14|TRBJ2-1
TGTGCCAGCAGTTCGGGACTAGCGGCCCACGAGCAGTTCTTC
CASSSGLAAHEQFF
>-|-|TRBV7-2|13|TRBJ1-2
TGTGCCAGCAGCCGAAGGGGTCTCTATGGCTACACCTTC
CASSRRGLYGYTF
>-|-|TRBV6-5|14|TRBJ2-7
TGTGCCAGCAGTTACAGCAGGGGGGATTACGAGCAGTACTTC
CASSYSRGDYEQYF
>TRBD1|-|TRBV19|15|TRBJ1-2
TGTGCCAGTAGTAAGGTCCGACAGGGAGCTCGCGGCTACACCTTC
CASSKVRQGARGYTF
>-|few|TRBV18|15|TRBJ1-1
TGTGCCAGCTCACCATTTGAGAAATTGAACACTGAAGCTTTCTTT
CASSPFEKLNTEAFF
>TRBD1|-|TRBV23-1|16|TRBJ1-5
TGCGCCAGCAGTCAATCTGGAGACAGGGGGTTTCAGCCCCAGCATTTT
CASSQSGDRGFQPQHF
>-|-|TRBV27|15|TRBJ2-5
TGTGCCAGCAGGGGCGCGTCAGGGGGAGGAGAGACCCAGTACTTC
CASRGASGGGETQYF
>-|-|TRBV19|15|TRBJ1-2
TGTGCCAGTAGTACCCGAAGCCAGGGATACTATGGCTACACCTTC
CASSTRSQGYYGYTF
>TRBD2|-|TRBV28|15|TRBJ2-1
TGTGCCAGCAGTGTGACTAGCGGAGTGTACAATGAGCAGTTCTTC
CASSVTSGVYNEQFF
>TRBD1|once|TRBV29-1|19|TRBJ1-4
TGCAGCGTTGAGGGGTTCTCCGGGACAGGTGCTTTCCAAGGCGAAAAACTGTTTTTT
CSVEGFSGTGAFQGEKLFF
>TRBD2|-|TRBV5-6|16|TRBJ2-5
TGTGCCAGCAGCTCAAGACTAGCGGGACCCCAAGAGACCCAGTACTTC
CASSSRLAGPQETQYF
>-|-|TRBV30|11|TRBJ1-2
TGTGCCGCCGCGCGGGGAGGTGGCTACACCTTC
CAAARGGGYTF
>TRBD2|-|TRBV30|16|TRBJ2-2
TGTGCCTGGAGTCGACGGACTAGCGGGAGCACCGGGGAGCTGTTTTTT
CAWSRRTSGSTGELFF
>-|-|TRBV2|14|TRBJ1-1
TGTGCCAGCAGTGACCCACCTAGGACATCTGCGACTTTCTTT
CASSDPPRTSATFF
>-|-|TRBV6-5|14|TRBJ1-1
TGTGCCAGCAGTCGACAGTCAATGAACACTGAAGCTTTCTTT
CASSRQSMNTEAFF
>-|-|TRBV7-3|15|TRBJ2-1
TGTGCCAGCAGTGCTGGGCCCCCCAACTACAATGAGCAGTTCTTC
CASSAGPPNYNEQFF
>-|once|TRBV6-5|13|TRBJ1-1
TGTGCCAGCAGTTACTCGACTGGCACTGAAGCTTTCTTT
CASSYSTGTEAFF
>-|-|TRBV5-1|18|TRBJ2-6
TGCGCCAGCAGCGAGAAACCCTTTCTCCGCTCTGGGGCCAACGTCCTGACTTTC
CASSEKPFLRSGANVLTF
>-|-|TRBV6-1|14|TRBJ1-2
TGTGCCAGCAGTGAAGGGGGGGATGACTATGGCTACACCTTC
CASSEGGDDYGYTF
>-|-|TRBV6-5|14|TRBJ2-3
TGTGCCAGCAGTCGGACAGCGAGCACAGATACGCAGTATTTT
CASSRTASTDTQYF
>TRBD1|-|TRBV27|16|TRBJ2-7
TGTGCCAGCAGCGCTCTCGACAGGGCCCGACCCTACGAGCAGTACTTC
CASSALDRARPYEQYF
>TRBD1|-|TRBV7-7|13|TRBJ2-7
TGTGCCAGCAGCTTGGACAGGGGCTACGAGCAGTACTTC
CASSLDRGYEQYF
>TRBD2|few|TRBV7-6|15|TRBJ2-7
TGTGCCAGCAGCTTAGGAGCGGGAGAAACTTACGAGCAGTACTTC
CASSLGAGETYEQYF
>TRBD1|-|TRBV11-3|15|TRBJ2-5
TGTGCCAGCAGCTCCCGCCGACAGGGCCAAGAGACCCAGTACTTC
CASSSRRQGQETQYF
>TRBD1|-|TRBV12-5|13|TRBJ1-2
TGTGCTAGTGGTTTGGACAGGGGCTATGGCTACACCTTC
CASGLDRGYGYTF
>TRBD1|-|TRBV18|15|TRBJ1-2
TGTGCCAGCTCACTGACGGACAGGGGTTTCTATGGCTACACCTTC
CASSLTDRGFYGYTF
>-|-|TRBV7-2|16|TRBJ2-5
TGTGCCAGCAGCTTAGTTGTGACAGCGGGCTTAGAGACCCAGTACTTC
CASSLVVTAGLETQYF
>-|-|TRBV7-6|16|TRBJ1-5
TGTGCCAGCCAATCCATCGGGGGACCGATAAATCAGCCCCAGCATTTT
CASQSIGGPINQPQHF
>TRBD2|-|TRBV10-3|14|TRBJ2-2
TGTGCCAGCGGACTAGCCCCAGAGGTCGGGGAGCTGTTTTTT
CASGLAPEVGELFF
>TRBD2|-|TRBV5-1|17|TRBJ2-7
TGCGCCAGCAGCGGGGGAGCGGGACGCCGGTACTCCTACGAGCAGTACTTC
CASSGGAGRRYSYEQYF
>TRBD2|-|TRBV5-1|15|TRBJ2-5
TGCGCCAGCAGCCAAACGTCCAGCGGGGGAGGGACCCAGTACTTC
CASSQTSSGGGTQYF
>-|-|TRBV21-1|16|TRBJ1-1
TGTGCCAGCAGCTCTCAAGAGCAAAGCTGCGTTACTGAAGCTTTCTTT
CASSSQEQSCVTEAFF
>TRBD1|-|TRBV27|14|TRBJ1-5
TGTGCCAGCAGCCCGACAGGGGGTCATCAGCCCCAGCATTTT
CASSPTGGHQPQHF
>TRBD2|-|TRBV9|14|TRBJ2-1
TGTGCCAGCAATAGCGGGAGAGCTTTAAGTGAGCAGTTCTTC
CASNSGRALSEQFF
>TRBD2|-|TRBV13|16|TRBJ2-1
TGTGCCAGCAGCTTCGGACTAGCGGGAGTAAGTCGTGAGCAGTTCTTC
CASSFGLAGVSREQFF
>TRBD1|-|TRBV27|14|TRBJ1-2
TGTGCCAGCAGTCCGACAGGGAGATTCAATGGCTACACCTTC
CASSPTGRFNGYTF